This passage covers 5 T cell receptor beta chains from one sample sequenced in a study of shared clonotypes between healthy human individuals (dated by TCRdb to about 2020). For the CD8 naive samples, CD45RO-negative cells were positively selected for CCR7, yielding a CD45RA+CCR7+ population from which TemRA cells were excluded. Libraries were made using the immunoSEQ multiplex PCR assay. In its TCRdb copy, this immuneACCESS table keeps in-frame sequences only and misses some clones. Where compared with another copy, unresolved V genes explain less than half of these, and the others have no known cause. The sample records around 2,000,000 clones, 93% of which are singletons. The biggest ten clones account for about 1.8% of the sample. The specimen was naive CD8+ T cells from PBMCs. Taken with the paper, the label for cell subset or site translates to: CD45RA+CCR7+. These receptors were obtained from a man aged 18 to 30 in good health. Some clones in this sample may be carry-over from other donors' samples.

This sequence joins TRBV13 and TRBJ1-5; D is unclear. The CDR3 contains 13 residues. V shed 1 base and J shed 9 bases, with 10 bases lying between them. Germline-derived CDR1 and CDR2 are PRHDT and FYEKMQ (reference sequence). CDR3 bases: TGTGCCAGCAGCTTAGCGCGCGACTTGCCCCAGCATTTT. This sequence encodes CASSLARDLPQHF. The variable domain in full, with the rest retrieved from reference TRBV13 and TRBJ1-5, is AAGVIQSPRHLIKEKRETATLKCYPIPRHDTVYWYQQGPGQDPQFLISFYEKMQSDKGSIPDRFSAQQFSDYHSELNMSSLELGDSALYFCASSLARDLPQHFGDGTRLSIL.

This clone was observed once. The chain has TRBV4-1 and TRBJ2-3; 8 nucleotides match TRBD2. Germline CDR1 reads MGHRA; CDR2 reads YSYEKL. V trimming: 0 bases; J trimming: 4 bases; junction bases outside the gene matches: 9. The CDR3 spans 17 residues. The CDR3 loop is CASSQDSGRAVSDTQYF. In nucleotides, the CDR3 is TGCGCCAGCAGCCAAGATTCCGGGAGGGCCGTGTCAGATACGCAGTATTTT.

The chain uses TRBV7-8 and TRBJ2-3; 8 bases match TRBD2. CDR1 and CDR2 from the germline V gene are SGHVS and FQNEAQ. J was trimmed by 3 bases and V by 0 bases; bases with no gene match: 8. The CDR3 is made up of 17 amino acids. This chain's CDR3 is CASSLAERGLVTDTQYF. The CDR3 DNA is TGTGCCAGCAGCTTAGCGGAGCGGGGGTTAGTTACAGATACGCAGTATTTT.

This clone occurred once. The rearrangement links TRBV7-9 to TRBJ1-1; D remains ambiguous. The ends were cut back, 5 bases at V and 0 bases at J, with 10 bases in the middle. CDR3 size: 14 residues. Germline V lookup: CDR1 SEHNR, CDR2 FQNEAQ (reference sequence). The CDR3 nucleotides read TGTGCCAGCAGCCAGAGCGGGGTGAACACTGAAGCTTTCTTT. The encoded protein is CASSQSGVNTEAFF. Based on the CDR3 plus reference TRBV7-9 and TRBJ1-1, the full variable domain is DTGVSQNPRHKITKRGQNVTFRCDPISEHNRLYWYRQTLGQGPEFLTYFQNEAQLEKSRLLSDRFSAERPKGSFSTLEIQRTEQGDSAMYLCASSQSGVNTEAFFGQGTRLTVV.

This chain joins TRBV7-2 and TRBJ1-5; perhaps TRBD1 as D (5 bases). CDR1 SGHTA and CDR2 FQGNSA come from the germline V gene. This CDR3 spans 15 amino acids. V lost 1 base and J lost 7, with 14 bases in between. The CDR3 bases are TGTGCCAGCAGCTTAGTACGGGGGGTTGGACAGCCCCAGCATTTT. This sequence encodes CASSLVRGVGQPQHF.